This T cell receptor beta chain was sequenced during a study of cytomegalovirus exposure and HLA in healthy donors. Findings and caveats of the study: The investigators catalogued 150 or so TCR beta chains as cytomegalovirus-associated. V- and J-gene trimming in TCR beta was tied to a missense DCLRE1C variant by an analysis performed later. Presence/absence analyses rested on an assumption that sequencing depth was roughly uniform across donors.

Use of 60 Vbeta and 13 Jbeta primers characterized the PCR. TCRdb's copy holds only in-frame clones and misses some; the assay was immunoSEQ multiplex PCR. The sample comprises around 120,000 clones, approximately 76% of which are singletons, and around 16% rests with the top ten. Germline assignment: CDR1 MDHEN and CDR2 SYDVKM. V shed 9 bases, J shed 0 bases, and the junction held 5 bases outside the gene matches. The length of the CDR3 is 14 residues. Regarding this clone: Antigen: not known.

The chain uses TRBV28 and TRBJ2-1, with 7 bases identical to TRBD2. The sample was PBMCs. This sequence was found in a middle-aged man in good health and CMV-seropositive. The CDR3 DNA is TGTGCCAGTCGGGGGGTAGACTCCTACAATGAGCAGTTCTTC. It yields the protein CASRGVDSYNEQFF.